This T cell receptor beta chain was captured by sequencing in a study of CD4 and CD8 cells across lung adenocarcinoma regions. Samples came from patients with localized non-small cell lung adenocarcinoma. One entry per CDR3 protein results from TCRdb running MiXCR on the PCR reads. There are approximately 24,000 distinct CDR3 sequences in the sample; around 50% occur only once, and about half lies in the top ten. By sample share, this clonotype is medium-sized. The CDR3 totals 15 residues. V lost 2 bases to trimming and J lost 5 bases; unmatched junction nucleotides: 6. CDR1 WNHNN and CDR2 SYGVQD come from the germline V gene (reference sequence).

Sequences were obtained from CD8+ T cells from the center of a lung tumor. The gene calls are TRBV10-1 and TRBJ2-1; 7 nucleotides line up with TRBD2. The clonotype originates from a male donor with lung adenocarcinoma. The CD4 and CD8 labels of this study may be unreliable. CDR3 protein: CASSERASGNNEQFF. For the CDR3, the DNA is TGCGCCAGCAGTGAGCGGGCTAGCGGTAACAATGAGCAGTTCTTC.